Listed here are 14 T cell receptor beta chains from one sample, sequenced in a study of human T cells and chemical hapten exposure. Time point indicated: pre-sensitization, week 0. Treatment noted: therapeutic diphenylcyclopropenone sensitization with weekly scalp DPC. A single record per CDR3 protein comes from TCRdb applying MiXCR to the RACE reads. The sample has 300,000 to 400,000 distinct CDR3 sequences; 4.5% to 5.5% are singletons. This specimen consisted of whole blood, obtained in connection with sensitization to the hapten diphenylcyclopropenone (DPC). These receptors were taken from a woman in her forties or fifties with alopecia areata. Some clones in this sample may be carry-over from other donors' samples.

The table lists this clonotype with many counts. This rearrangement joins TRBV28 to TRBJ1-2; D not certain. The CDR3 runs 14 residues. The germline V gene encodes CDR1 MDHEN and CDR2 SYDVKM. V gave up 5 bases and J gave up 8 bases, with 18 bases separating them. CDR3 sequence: CASSLGPRDEGYTF. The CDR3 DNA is TGTGCCAGCAGTCTCGGGCCCCGGGATGAAGGCTACACCTTC.

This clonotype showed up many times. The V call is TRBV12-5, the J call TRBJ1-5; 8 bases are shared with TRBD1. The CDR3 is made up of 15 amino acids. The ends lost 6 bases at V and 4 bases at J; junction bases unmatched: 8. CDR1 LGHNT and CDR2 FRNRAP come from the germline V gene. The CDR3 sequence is CASGHPGQVNQPQHF. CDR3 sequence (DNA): TGTGCTAGTGGGCATCCGGGACAGGTAAATCAGCCCCAGCATTTT.

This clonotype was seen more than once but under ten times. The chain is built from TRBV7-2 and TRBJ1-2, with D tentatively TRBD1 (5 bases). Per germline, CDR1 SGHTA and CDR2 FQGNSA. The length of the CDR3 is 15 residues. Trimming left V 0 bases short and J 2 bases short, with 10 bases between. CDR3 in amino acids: CASSLAEGWNYGYTF. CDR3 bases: TGTGCCAGCAGCTTAGCGGAGGGGTGGAACTATGGCTACACCTTC.

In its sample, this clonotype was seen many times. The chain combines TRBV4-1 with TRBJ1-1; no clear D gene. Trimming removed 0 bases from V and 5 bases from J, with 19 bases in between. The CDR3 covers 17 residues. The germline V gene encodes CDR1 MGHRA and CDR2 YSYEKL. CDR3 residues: CASSQDGTTGFRTEAFF. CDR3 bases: TGCGCCAGCAGCCAAGATGGCACCACCGGGTTTCGAACTGAAGCTTTCTTT.

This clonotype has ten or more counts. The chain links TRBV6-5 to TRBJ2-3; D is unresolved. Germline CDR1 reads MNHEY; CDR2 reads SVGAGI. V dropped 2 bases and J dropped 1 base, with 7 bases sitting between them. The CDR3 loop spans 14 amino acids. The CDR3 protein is CASSYGMRTDTQYF. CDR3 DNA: TGTGCCAGCAGTTACGGGATGCGCACAGATACGCAGTATTTT.

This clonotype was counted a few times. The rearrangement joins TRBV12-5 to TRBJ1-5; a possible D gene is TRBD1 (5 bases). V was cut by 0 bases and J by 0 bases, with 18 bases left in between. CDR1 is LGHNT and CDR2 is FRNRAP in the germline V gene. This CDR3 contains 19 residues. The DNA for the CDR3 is TGTGCTAGTGGTTTGGTACCGGCAGGGCTACATTATAGCAATCAGCCCCAGCATTTT. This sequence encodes CASGLVPAGLHYSNQPQHF.

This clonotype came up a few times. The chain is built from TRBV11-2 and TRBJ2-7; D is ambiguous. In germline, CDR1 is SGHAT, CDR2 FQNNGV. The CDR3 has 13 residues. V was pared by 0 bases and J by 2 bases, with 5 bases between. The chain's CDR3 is CASSLDPTYEQYF. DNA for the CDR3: TGTGCCAGCAGCTTAGATCCTACCTACGAGCAGTACTTC.

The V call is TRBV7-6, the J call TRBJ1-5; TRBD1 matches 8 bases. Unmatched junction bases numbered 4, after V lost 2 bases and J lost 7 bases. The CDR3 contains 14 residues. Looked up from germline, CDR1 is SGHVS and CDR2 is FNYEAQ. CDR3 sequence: CASSLQQGDQPQHF. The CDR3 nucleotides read TGTGCCAGCAGCTTACAACAGGGGGACCAGCCCCAGCATTTT.

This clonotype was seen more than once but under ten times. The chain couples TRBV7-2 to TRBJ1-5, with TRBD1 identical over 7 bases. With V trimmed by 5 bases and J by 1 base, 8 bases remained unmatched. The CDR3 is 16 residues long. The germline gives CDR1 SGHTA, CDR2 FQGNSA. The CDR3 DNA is TGTGCCAGCAGCCCGCGACAGGGTTTAAGCAATCAGCCCCAGCATTTT. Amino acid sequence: CASSPRQGLSNQPQHF.

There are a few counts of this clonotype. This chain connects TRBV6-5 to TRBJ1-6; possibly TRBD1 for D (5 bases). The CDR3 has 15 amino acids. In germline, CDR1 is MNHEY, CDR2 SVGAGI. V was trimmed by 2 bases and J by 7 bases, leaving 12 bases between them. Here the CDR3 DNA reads TGTGCCAGCAGTTACACGGGACGGCTCAATTCACCCCTCCACTTT. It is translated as CASSYTGRLNSPLHF.

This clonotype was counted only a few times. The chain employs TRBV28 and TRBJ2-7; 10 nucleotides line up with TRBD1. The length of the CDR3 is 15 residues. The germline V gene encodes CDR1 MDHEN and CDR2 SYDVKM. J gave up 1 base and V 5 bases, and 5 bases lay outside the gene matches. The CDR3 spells CASSPQGQGSYEQYF. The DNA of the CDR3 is TGTGCCAGCAGTCCCCAGGGACAGGGGTCCTACGAGCAGTACTTC.

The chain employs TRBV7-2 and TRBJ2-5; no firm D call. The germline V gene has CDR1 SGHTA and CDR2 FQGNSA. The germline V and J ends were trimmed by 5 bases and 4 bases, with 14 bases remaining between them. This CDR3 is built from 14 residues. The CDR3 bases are TGTGCCAGCAGCCCTAATCAGCAGCGAGAGACCCAGTACTTC. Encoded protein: CASSPNQQRETQYF. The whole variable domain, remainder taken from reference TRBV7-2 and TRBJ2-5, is GAGVSQSPSNKVTEKGKDVELRCDPISGHTALYWYRQSLGQGLEFLIYFQGNSAPDKSGLPSDRFSAERTGGSVSTLTIQRTQQEDSAVYLCASSPNQQRETQYFGPGTRLLVL.

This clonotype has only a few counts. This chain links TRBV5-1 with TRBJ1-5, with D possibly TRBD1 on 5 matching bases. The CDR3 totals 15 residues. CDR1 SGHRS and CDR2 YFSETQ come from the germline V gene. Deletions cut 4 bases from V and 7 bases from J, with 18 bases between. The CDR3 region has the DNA TGCGCCAGCAGCCTGGCCGGGACCGAGGGACAGCCCCAGCATTTT. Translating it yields CASSLAGTEGQPQHF.

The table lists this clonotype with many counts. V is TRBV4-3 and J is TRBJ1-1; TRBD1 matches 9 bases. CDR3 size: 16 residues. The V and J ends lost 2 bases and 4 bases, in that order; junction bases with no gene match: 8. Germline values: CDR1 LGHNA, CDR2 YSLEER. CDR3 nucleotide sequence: TGCGCCAGCAGCCAAAGCCCGACAGGGGGTGGCACTGAAGCTTTCTTT. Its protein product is CASSQSPTGGGTEAFF.